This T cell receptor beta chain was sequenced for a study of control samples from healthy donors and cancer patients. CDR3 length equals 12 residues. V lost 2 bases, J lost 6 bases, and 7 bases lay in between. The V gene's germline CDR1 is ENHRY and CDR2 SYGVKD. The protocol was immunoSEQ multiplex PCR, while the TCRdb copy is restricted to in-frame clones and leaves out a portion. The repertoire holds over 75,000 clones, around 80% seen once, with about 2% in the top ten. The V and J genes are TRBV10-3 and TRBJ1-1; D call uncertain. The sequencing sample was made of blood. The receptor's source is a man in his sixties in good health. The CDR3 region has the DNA TGTGCCATCAGTGAGGAGGTGGCTGAAGCTTTCTTT. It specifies CAISEEVAEAFF.